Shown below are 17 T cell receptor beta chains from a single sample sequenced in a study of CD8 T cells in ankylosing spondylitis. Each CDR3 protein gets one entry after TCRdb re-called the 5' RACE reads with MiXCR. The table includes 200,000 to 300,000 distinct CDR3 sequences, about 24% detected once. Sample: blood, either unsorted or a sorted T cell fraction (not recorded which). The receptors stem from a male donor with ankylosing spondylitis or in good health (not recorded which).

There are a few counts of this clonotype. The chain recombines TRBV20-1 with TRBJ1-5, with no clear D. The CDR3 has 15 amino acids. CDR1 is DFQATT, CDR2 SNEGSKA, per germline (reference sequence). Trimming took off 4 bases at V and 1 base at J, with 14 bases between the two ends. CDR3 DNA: TGCAGTGCTACCAAGGGAGCGAGAAGCAATCAGCCCCAGCATTTT. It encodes CSATKGARSNQPQHF.

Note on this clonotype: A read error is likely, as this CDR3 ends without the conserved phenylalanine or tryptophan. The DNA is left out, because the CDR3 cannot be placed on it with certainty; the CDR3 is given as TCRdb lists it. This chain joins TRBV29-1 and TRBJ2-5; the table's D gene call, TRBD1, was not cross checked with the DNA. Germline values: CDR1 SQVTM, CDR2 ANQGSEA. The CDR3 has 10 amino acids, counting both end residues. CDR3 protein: CSAGSGSVGL.

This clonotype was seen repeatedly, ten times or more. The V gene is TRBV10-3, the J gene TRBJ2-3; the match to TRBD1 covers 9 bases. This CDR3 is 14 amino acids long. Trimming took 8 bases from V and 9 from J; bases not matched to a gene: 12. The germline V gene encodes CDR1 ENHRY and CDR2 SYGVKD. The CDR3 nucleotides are TGTGCCATCGAGGTCAGGACAGGGGAGGTCACGCAGTATTTT. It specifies CAIEVRTGEVTQYF.

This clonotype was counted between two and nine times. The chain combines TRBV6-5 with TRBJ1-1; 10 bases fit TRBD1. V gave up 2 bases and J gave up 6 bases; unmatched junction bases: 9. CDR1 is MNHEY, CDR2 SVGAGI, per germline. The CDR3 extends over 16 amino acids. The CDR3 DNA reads TGTGCCAGCAGTTACCTAGGGGACAGGGGAGGTTCTGAAGCTTTCTTT. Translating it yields CASSYLGDRGGSEAFF.

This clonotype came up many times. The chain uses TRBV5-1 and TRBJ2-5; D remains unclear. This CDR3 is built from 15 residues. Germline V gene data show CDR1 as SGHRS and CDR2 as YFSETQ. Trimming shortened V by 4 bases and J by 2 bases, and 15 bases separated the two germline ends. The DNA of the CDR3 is TGCGCCAGCAGCCTAGTAAACTACCAACAAGAGACCCAGTACTTC. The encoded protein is CASSLVNYQQETQYF.

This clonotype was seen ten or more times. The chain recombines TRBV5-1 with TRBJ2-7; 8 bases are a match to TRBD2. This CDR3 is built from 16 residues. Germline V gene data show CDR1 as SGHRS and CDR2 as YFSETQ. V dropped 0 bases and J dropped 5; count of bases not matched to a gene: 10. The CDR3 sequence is CASSLGRISGVDEQYF. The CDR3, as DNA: TGCGCCAGCAGCTTGGGTCGGATTAGCGGGGTCGACGAGCAGTACTTC. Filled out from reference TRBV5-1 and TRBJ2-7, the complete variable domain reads KAGVTQTPRYLIKTRGQQVTLSCSPISGHRSVSWYQQTPGQGLQFLFEYFSETQRNKGNFPGRFSGRQFSNSRSEMNVSTLELGDSALYLCASSLGRISGVDEQYFGPGTRLTVT.

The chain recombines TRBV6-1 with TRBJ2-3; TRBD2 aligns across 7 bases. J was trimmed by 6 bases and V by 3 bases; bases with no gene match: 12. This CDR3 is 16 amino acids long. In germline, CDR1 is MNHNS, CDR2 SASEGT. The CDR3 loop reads CASSDQDRTSLDTQYF. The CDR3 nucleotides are TGTGCCAGCAGTGACCAAGATCGGACTAGTCTCGATACGCAGTATTTT.

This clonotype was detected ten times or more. CDR3 loop: CSATDRDYGYTF. CDR3 nucleotide sequence: TGCAGTGCTACGGACAGGGACTATGGCTACACCTTC. V usage is TRBV20-1 and J usage is TRBJ1-2; 8 bases map to TRBD1. This CDR3 contains 12 residues. Germline V gene sequence: CDR1 DFQATT, CDR2 SNEGSKA (reference sequence). V lost 4 bases and J lost 3; bases outside the gene matches: 1.

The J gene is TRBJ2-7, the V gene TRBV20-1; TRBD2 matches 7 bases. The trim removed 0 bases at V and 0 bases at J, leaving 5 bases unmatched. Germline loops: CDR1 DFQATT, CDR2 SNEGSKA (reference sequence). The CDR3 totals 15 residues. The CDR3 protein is CSARERASGSYEQYF. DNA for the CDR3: TGCAGTGCTAGAGAACGAGCTAGCGGCTCCTACGAGCAGTACTTC.

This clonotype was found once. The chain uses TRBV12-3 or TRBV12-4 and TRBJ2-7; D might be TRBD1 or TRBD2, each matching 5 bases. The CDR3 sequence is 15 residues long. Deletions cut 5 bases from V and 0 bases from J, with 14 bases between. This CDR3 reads CASSDPGRASYEQYF. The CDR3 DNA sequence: TGTGCCAGCAGTGACCCAGGGCGGGCCTCCTACGAGCAGTACTTC.

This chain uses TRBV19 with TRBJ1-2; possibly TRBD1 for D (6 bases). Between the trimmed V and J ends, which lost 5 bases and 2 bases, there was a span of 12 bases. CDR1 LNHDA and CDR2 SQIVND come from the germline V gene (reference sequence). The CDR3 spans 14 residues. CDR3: CASSVSGQNYGYTF. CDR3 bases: TGTGCCAGTAGTGTCTCTGGACAGAACTATGGCTACACCTTC.

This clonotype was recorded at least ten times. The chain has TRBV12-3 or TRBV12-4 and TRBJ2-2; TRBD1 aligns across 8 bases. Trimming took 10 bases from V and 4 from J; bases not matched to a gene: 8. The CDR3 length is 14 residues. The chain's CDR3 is CANTLDRVTGELFF. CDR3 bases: TGTGCCAACACCCTGGACAGGGTCACCGGGGAGCTGTTTTTT.

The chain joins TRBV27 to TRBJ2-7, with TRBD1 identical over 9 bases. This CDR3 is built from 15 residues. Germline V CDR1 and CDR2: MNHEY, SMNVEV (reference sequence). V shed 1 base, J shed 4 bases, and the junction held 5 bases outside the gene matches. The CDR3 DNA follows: TGTGCCAGCAGTTTATGGGGGACAGGGATATACGAGCAGTACTTC. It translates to CASSLWGTGIYEQYF.

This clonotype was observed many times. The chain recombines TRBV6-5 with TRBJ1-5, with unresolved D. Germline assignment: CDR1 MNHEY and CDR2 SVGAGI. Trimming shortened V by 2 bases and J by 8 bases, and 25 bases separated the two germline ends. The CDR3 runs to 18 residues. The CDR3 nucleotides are TGTGCCAGCAGTTACGAGTTTCCGCCAGTGTGCCTCTCAGAGCCCCAGCATTTT. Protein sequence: CASSYEFPPVCLSEPQHF.

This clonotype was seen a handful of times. CDR3 coding DNA: TGCAGCGTTGTTGTACAGCACTACGAGCAGTACTTC. Encoded protein: CSVVVQHYEQYF. The chain carries TRBV29-1 and TRBJ2-7; D ambiguous. CDR1 is SQVTM and CDR2 is ANQGSEA in the germline V gene. With 4 bases removed from V and 3 bases from J, the gap between germline ends came to 10 bases. The CDR3 covers 12 residues.

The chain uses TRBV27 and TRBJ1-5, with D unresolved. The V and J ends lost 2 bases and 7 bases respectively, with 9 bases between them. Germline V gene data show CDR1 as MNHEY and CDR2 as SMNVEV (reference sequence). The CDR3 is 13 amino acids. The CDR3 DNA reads TGTGCCAGCAGTTTAAGCCCGACCCAGCCCCAGCATTTT. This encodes CASSLSPTQPQHF.

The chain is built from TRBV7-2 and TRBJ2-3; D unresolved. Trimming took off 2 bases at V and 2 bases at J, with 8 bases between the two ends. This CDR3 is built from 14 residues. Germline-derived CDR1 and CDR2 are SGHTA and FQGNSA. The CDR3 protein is CASSLLSVTDTQYF. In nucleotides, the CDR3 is TGTGCCAGCAGCTTATTGTCAGTCACAGATACGCAGTATTTT.